This TCR beta chain emerged from a study of shared clonotypes between healthy human individuals. TCRdb keeps only in-frame clones here, not all; method: immunoSEQ multiplex PCR. Of hundreds of thousands of clones listed, less than 85% are singletons. The junction had 9 bases not matched to a gene; V was cut back by 4 bases and J by 6 bases. The CDR3 runs 16 residues. Germline V gene sequence: CDR1 MGHDK, CDR2 SYGVNS. The source material was memory CD4+ T cells sorted from blood. Subset given: CD45RA-negative fraction. This clonotype was obtained from a woman aged 30 to 39 in good health. The rearrangement joins TRBV25-1 to TRBJ2-5; TRBD1 aligns across 12 bases. This chain's CDR3 is CASSGTGTGGGKTQYF. In DNA form, the CDR3 reads TGTGCCAGCAGTGGCACCGGGACAGGGGGCGGGAAGACCCAGTACTTC.